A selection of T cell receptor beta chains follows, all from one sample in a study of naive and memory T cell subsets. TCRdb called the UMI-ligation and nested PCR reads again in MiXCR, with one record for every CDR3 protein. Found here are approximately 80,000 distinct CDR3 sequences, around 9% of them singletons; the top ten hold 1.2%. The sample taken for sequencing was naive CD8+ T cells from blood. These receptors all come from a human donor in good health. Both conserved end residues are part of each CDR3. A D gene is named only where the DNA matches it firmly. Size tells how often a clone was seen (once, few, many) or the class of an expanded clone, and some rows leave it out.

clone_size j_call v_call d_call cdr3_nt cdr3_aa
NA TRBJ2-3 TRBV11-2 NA TGTGCCAGCACCAACCGGGACACCAACACAGATACGCAGTATTTT CASTNRDTNTDTQYF
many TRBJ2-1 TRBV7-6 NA TGTGCCAGCAAGGGGGGAAGCTCCTACAATGAGCAGTTCTTC CASKGGSSYNEQFF
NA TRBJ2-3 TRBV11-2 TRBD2 TGTGCCAGCAGCTCGTCGGGTAGCGGGAGGTTTCGAGATACGCAGTATTTT CASSSSGSGRFRDTQYF
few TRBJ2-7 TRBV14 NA TGTGCCAGCAGCCCCGACAAACCGGGTCTTAAAAGCTCCTACGAGCAGTACTTC CASSPDKPGLKSSYEQYF
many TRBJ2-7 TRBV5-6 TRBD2 TGTGCCAGCAGTTTCGGGGGGACCTACGAGCAGTACTTC CASSFGGTYEQYF
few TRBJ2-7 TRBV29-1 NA TGCAGCGTTCAGGTTGGCGAGCAGTACTTC CSVQVGEQYF
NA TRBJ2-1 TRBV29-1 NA TGCAGCGTTGAATGGACTAATGGGATGATGTATGAGCAGTTCTTC CSVEWTNGMMYEQFF
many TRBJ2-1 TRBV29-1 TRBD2 TGCAGCGTTAGGCTAGCGGGAGCGAACAATGAGCAGTTCTTC CSVRLAGANNEQFF
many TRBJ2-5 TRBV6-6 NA TGTGCCAGCAGTTACTCCGTGTACAGGGAGCAAGAGACCCAGTACTTC CASSYSVYREQETQYF
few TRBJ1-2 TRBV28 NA TGTGCCAGCAGTTTTCCTGAAGGGTACTATGGCTACACCTTC CASSFPEGYYGYTF
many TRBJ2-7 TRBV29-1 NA TGCAGCGTTGAAGAGGGGGGCCACGAGCAGTACTTC CSVEEGGHEQYF
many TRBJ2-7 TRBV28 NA TGTGCCAGCACCCCCACTGGGGCGGGCGAGCAGTACTTC CASTPTGAGEQYF
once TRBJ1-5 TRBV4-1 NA TGCGCCAGCAGCCAGGGCCTCGATCAGCCCGAGCATTTT CASSQGLDQPEHF
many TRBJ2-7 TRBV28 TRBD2 TGTGCCAGCAGTTCTAGCGGGAGTAGGGACGAGCAGTACTTC CASSSSGSRDEQYF
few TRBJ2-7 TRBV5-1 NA TGCGCCAGCAGCTGGACCGAATCCTACGAGCAGTACTTC CASSWTESYEQYF
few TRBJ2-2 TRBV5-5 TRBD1 TGTGCCAGCAGCCCAGTATCCGGGACAGGGGGCACCGGGGAGCTGTTTTTT CASSPVSGTGGTGELFF
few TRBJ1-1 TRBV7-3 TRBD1 TGTGCCAGCAGCTTAACCCGGACAGGGCCGAACACTGAAGCTTTCTTT CASSLTRTGPNTEAFF
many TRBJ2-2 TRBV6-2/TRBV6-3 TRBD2 TGTGCCAGCAGGTCACTACCCCGACTAGCGGGAGGCTCCACCGGGGAGCTGTTTTTT CASRSLPRLAGGSTGELFF
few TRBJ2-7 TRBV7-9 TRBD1 TGTGCCATAGAACAGGGGCCCTCGGGTGAGCAGTACTTC CAIEQGPSGEQYF
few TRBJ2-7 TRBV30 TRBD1 TGTGCCTGGAGCGGCGGGACAGGCAACTCCTACGAGCAGTACTTC CAWSGGTGNSYEQYF
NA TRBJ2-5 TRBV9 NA TGTGCCAGCAGCGTAGCTTCAGGGCTTGGAGAGACCCAGTACTTC CASSVASGLGETQYF
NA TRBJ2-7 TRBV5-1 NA TGCGCCAGCAGCGCTGGACAGTTCTACGAGCAGTACTTC CASSAGQFYEQYF
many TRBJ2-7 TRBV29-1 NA TGCAGCGTTGAAGATCACCCGAAGGTCCCGGGGTACGAGCAGTACTTC CSVEDHPKVPGYEQYF
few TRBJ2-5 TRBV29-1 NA TGCAGCGTTGAAGACCGGAAGTTCGGGGGAGAGACCCAGTACTTC CSVEDRKFGGETQYF
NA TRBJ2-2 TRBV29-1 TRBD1 TGCAGCGTTGCCCTCCTTGAACAGGGGGCGAACACCGGGGAGCTGTTTTTT CSVALLEQGANTGELFF
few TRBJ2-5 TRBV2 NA TGTGCCAGCAGTGGGGACCAGCCCCTGGAGACCCAGTACTTC CASSGDQPLETQYF
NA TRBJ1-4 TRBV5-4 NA TGTGCCAGCAGCTTCGGCGGGACTCGAAATGAAAAACTGTTTTTT CASSFGGTRNEKLFF
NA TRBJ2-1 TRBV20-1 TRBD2 TGCAGTGCCTATCCGGGACTAGCGAACAATGAGCAGTTCTTC CSAYPGLANNEQFF
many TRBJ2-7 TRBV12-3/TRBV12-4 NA TGTGCCAGCAGTTTGGGGACCCCGTGGCAGTACTTC CASSLGTPWQYF
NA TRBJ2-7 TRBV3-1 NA TGTGCCAGCAGTCACGGCAGCCCCGACGAGCAGTACTTC CASSHGSPDEQYF
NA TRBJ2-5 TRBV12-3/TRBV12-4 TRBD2 TGTGCCAGCAGTCTTCGTACTAGCGGGGCCCTCCCTGAGACCCAGTACTTC CASSLRTSGALPETQYF
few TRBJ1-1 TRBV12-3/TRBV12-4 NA TGTGCCAGCAGTTTCGGAGGGAACACTGAAGCTTTCTTT CASSFGGNTEAFF
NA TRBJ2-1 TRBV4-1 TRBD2 TGCGCCAGCAGCCAAGCGGGAGGGGGCAATGAGCAGTTCTTC CASSQAGGGNEQFF
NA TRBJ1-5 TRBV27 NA TGTGCCAGCAGTTCGATCAGGGTGAGCAATCAGCCCCAGCATTTT CASSSIRVSNQPQHF
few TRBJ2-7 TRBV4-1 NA TGCGCCAGCAGCCAGGGTTCAGGCGAGCAGTACTTC CASSQGSGEQYF
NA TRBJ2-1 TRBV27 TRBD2 TGTGCCAGCAGTCCGGGACTAGCGTTCGAGCAGTTCTTC CASSPGLAFEQFF
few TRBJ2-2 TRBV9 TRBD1 TGTGCCAGCAGCGTTAGTCAACTCTTGGACAGGGGGCGCCCCGGGGAGCTGTTTTTT CASSVSQLLDRGRPGELFF